This T cell receptor (beta chain) originates from a study of shared clonotypes between healthy human individuals. Study results and caveats: Non-shared clonotypes were found to have lower generation probabilities than the clonotypes that were shared by all four of the sorted-subset donors.

On this clone: Its cognate antigen is unknown.

The CDR3 covers 15 residues. The data were produced by immunoSEQ multiplex PCR, yet TCRdb's version contains in-frame clones alone and is incomplete. Here the sample spans around 700,000 clones, around 72% being singletons. The TCR originated in a woman aged 25 to 39 in good health. This chain joins TRBV21-1 and TRBJ2-5; the table's D call, TRBD1, has no DNA check behind it. TRBV21-1 is described as a pseudogene. Material for sequencing was memory CD4+ T cells sorted from blood. The subset here: CD45RA-negative fraction. The CDR3 DNA follows: TGTGCCAGCAGCACGAGGACAGGGGCCCAAGAGACCCAGTACTTC. Protein: CASSTRTGAQETQYF.